A selection of T cell receptor beta chains follows, all from one sample in a study of human T cells and chemical hapten exposure. TCRdb used MiXCR to reprocess the RACE reads, holding one entry per CDR3 protein. Here the sample spans 80,000 to 95,000 distinct CDR3 sequences, about 11% being singletons. Sequenced material: whole blood, taken in connection with sensitization to the hapten diphenylcyclopropenone (DPC). The receptors shown here come from a man aged 35 to 55 with alopecia areata. Some clones in this sample may be carry-over from other donors' samples. Both conserved end residues are part of each CDR3. D genes are given only for firm matches. Where a row states a size, it is once, few, many or the class of an expanded clone; other rows omit it.

clone size: NA; V gene: TRBV6-5; D gene: TRBD2; J gene: TRBJ2-3; CDR3 DNA: TGTGCCAGCAGTTACTTCCTAGCGGGAGGATCAGATACGCAGTATTTT; CDR3 protein: CASSYFLAGGSDTQYF
clone size: few; V gene: TRBV19; D gene: NA; J gene: TRBJ1-5; CDR3 DNA: TGTGCCAGTAGTATAGCAGTTAGCAATCAGCCCCAGCATTTT; CDR3 protein: CASSIAVSNQPQHF
clone size: few; V gene: TRBV29-1; D gene: NA; J gene: TRBJ2-2; CDR3 DNA: TGCAGCGTTACGACTCAGACCGGGGAGCTGTTTTTT; CDR3 protein: CSVTTQTGELFF
clone size: NA; V gene: TRBV3-1; D gene: NA; J gene: TRBJ2-1; CDR3 DNA: TGTGCCAGCAGCCAAGGGTCGACCTTTGGAGATGAGCAGTTCTTC; CDR3 protein: CASSQGSTFGDEQFF
clone size: few; V gene: TRBV7-9; D gene: TRBD1; J gene: TRBJ2-4; CDR3 DNA: TGTGCCAGCAGCCCACGGACAGGGCCAGCCTTCAAAAACATTCAGTACTTC; CDR3 protein: CASSPRTGPAFKNIQYF
clone size: many; V gene: TRBV7-2; D gene: NA; J gene: TRBJ2-1; CDR3 DNA: TGTGCCAGCAGAAGGACAGCCTACAATGAGCAGTTCTTC; CDR3 protein: CASRRTAYNEQFF
clone size: NA; V gene: TRBV12-5; D gene: NA; J gene: TRBJ2-5; CDR3 DNA: TGTGCTAGTGGTTCTGGAACAGAAGAGACCCAGTACTTC; CDR3 protein: CASGSGTEETQYF
clone size: NA; V gene: TRBV7-9; D gene: TRBD1; J gene: TRBJ1-6; CDR3 DNA: TGTGCCAGCAGCCCGGGGACAGGGGCCGGGGATTCACCCCTCCACTTT; CDR3 protein: CASSPGTGAGDSPLHF
clone size: NA; V gene: TRBV6-2/TRBV6-3; D gene: TRBD1; J gene: TRBJ2-6; CDR3 DNA: TGTGCCAGCAGTAACAACCGGGACAGGGGTCTGATATCTGGGGCCAACGTCCTGACTTTC; CDR3 protein: CASSNNRDRGLISGANVLTF
clone size: NA; V gene: TRBV6-2/TRBV6-3; D gene: NA; J gene: TRBJ2-7; CDR3 DNA: TGTGCCAGCAGTTACTCCAACGAGCAGTACTTC; CDR3 protein: CASSYSNEQYF
clone size: many; V gene: TRBV7-6; D gene: TRBD1; J gene: TRBJ1-5; CDR3 DNA: TGTGCCAGCAGCTTAATGACAGGGGGAAATCAGCCCCAGCATTTT; CDR3 protein: CASSLMTGGNQPQHF
clone size: NA; V gene: TRBV23-1; D gene: NA; J gene: TRBJ2-5; CDR3 DNA: TGCGCCAGCAGTCAACCTCAGCCGGGAGAGACCCAGTACTTC; CDR3 protein: CASSQPQPGETQYF
clone size: once; V gene: TRBV7-2; D gene: NA; J gene: TRBJ2-5; CDR3 DNA: TGTGCCAGCAGCCCCCGGGCAGGGGAGGGGACCCAGTACTTC; CDR3 protein: CASSPRAGEGTQYF
clone size: few; V gene: TRBV9; D gene: TRBD1; J gene: TRBJ2-5; CDR3 DNA: TGTGCCAGCAGCGTGGGGACAGGGTTGGCGCAAGAGACCCAGTACTTC; CDR3 protein: CASSVGTGLAQETQYF
clone size: many; V gene: TRBV3-1; D gene: NA; J gene: TRBJ1-6; CDR3 DNA: TGTGCCAGCAGCCAAGTAAGAACAGGGTTGAGCTCCTATAATTCACCCCTCCACTTT; CDR3 protein: CASSQVRTGLSSYNSPLHF
clone size: few; V gene: TRBV11-1; D gene: TRBD1; J gene: TRBJ2-4; CDR3 DNA: TGTGCCAGCAACAACTACCGCCGGGACAGCGCTAAAAACATTCAGTACTTC; CDR3 protein: CASNNYRRDSAKNIQYF
clone size: many; V gene: TRBV2; D gene: NA; J gene: TRBJ1-1; CDR3 DNA: TGTGCCAGCAGACTGGACATCAACACTGAAGCTTTCTTT; CDR3 protein: CASRLDINTEAFF
clone size: few; V gene: TRBV27; D gene: NA; J gene: TRBJ1-6; CDR3 DNA: TGTGCCAGCAGTTTTGAGGGGAGCTCCTATAATTCACCCCTCCACTTT; CDR3 protein: CASSFEGSSYNSPLHF
clone size: NA; V gene: TRBV2; D gene: NA; J gene: TRBJ2-1; CDR3 DNA: TGTGCCAGCAGCGTTTCGGGGGTTTTCGATGAGCAGTTCTTC; CDR3 protein: CASSVSGVFDEQFF
clone size: few; V gene: TRBV12-3/TRBV12-4; D gene: NA; J gene: TRBJ2-5; CDR3 DNA: TGTGCCAGCAGTTTCGGAGGGAAAGGGAAAGAGACCCAGTACTTC; CDR3 protein: CASSFGGKGKETQYF
clone size: few; V gene: TRBV27; D gene: TRBD2; J gene: TRBJ2-7; CDR3 DNA: TGTGCCAGCAGTTTGATAGCGGGATACACCTACGAGCAGTACTTC; CDR3 protein: CASSLIAGYTYEQYF
clone size: few; V gene: TRBV6-2/TRBV6-3; D gene: NA; J gene: TRBJ2-3; CDR3 DNA: TGTGCCAGCAGTTACGTCGGGTCCAACACAGATACGCAGTATTTT; CDR3 protein: CASSYVGSNTDTQYF
clone size: many; V gene: TRBV21-1; D gene: NA; J gene: TRBJ1-5; CDR3 DNA: TGTGCCAGCAGCTCGACCGGGAGGGGGGCGTCTAGCAATCAGCCCCAGCATTTT; CDR3 protein: CASSSTGRGASSNQPQHF
clone size: few; V gene: TRBV9; D gene: NA; J gene: TRBJ2-1; CDR3 DNA: TGTGCCAGCAGCGGTTCAGGGGTCCCCAATGAGCAGTTCTTC; CDR3 protein: CASSGSGVPNEQFF
clone size: few; V gene: TRBV7-9; D gene: NA; J gene: TRBJ1-2; CDR3 DNA: TGTGCCAGCAGCTCGTCCGCGGGAGCAGCGGCTGGCTACACCTTC; CDR3 protein: CASSSSAGAAAGYTF
clone size: NA; V gene: TRBV5-4; D gene: NA; J gene: TRBJ2-5; CDR3 DNA: TGTGCCAGCAGCTTGGTCGGACAAGAGACCCAGTACTTC; CDR3 protein: CASSLVGQETQYF
clone size: NA; V gene: TRBV20-1; D gene: NA; J gene: TRBJ2-5; CDR3 DNA: TGCAGTGTTAAGGGACAACGGGGGGAGACCCAGTACTTC; CDR3 protein: CSVKGQRGETQYF
clone size: many; V gene: TRBV12-3/TRBV12-4; D gene: NA; J gene: TRBJ1-5; CDR3 DNA: TGTGCCAGCAAAAGTCAGGGGAACAATCAGCCCCAGCATTTT; CDR3 protein: CASKSQGNNQPQHF
clone size: few; V gene: TRBV11-3; D gene: NA; J gene: TRBJ1-1; CDR3 DNA: TGTGCCAGCAGCCCGAGCCCAGTGAACACTGAAGCTTTCTTT; CDR3 protein: CASSPSPVNTEAFF
clone size: NA; V gene: TRBV11-2; D gene: TRBD1; J gene: TRBJ1-4; CDR3 DNA: TGTGCCAGCGGCCCGGACAGGGGGAATGAAAAACTGTTTTTT; CDR3 protein: CASGPDRGNEKLFF
clone size: NA; V gene: TRBV9; D gene: NA; J gene: TRBJ2-2; CDR3 DNA: TGTGCCAGCAGCACGAGCCGGGAGCCAGGGGACACCGGGGAGCTGTTTTTT; CDR3 protein: CASSTSREPGDTGELFF
clone size: few; V gene: TRBV2; D gene: NA; J gene: TRBJ1-2; CDR3 DNA: TGTGCCAGCAGGGAATATGGCTACACCTTC; CDR3 protein: CASREYGYTF
clone size: few; V gene: TRBV12-3/TRBV12-4; D gene: NA; J gene: TRBJ1-2; CDR3 DNA: TGTGCCAGCACGACAGGCCCCTCCTATGGCTACACCTTC; CDR3 protein: CASTTGPSYGYTF
clone size: NA; V gene: TRBV9; D gene: TRBD1; J gene: TRBJ2-1; CDR3 DNA: TGTGCCAGCAGCGCAACCGGGACAGGGGCCTACAATGAGCAGTTCTTC; CDR3 protein: CASSATGTGAYNEQFF
clone size: many; V gene: TRBV2; D gene: TRBD1; J gene: TRBJ1-1; CDR3 DNA: TGTGCCAGCAGTGTCAGACAGGGTAAGAACACTGAAGCTTTCTTT; CDR3 protein: CASSVRQGKNTEAFF
clone size: NA; V gene: TRBV28; D gene: NA; J gene: TRBJ2-7; CDR3 DNA: TGTGCCAGCAGGATTGAGGACAGCTCCTACGAGCAGTACTTC; CDR3 protein: CASRIEDSSYEQYF
clone size: NA; V gene: TRBV30; D gene: TRBD2; J gene: TRBJ2-1; CDR3 DNA: TGTGCCTGGAGGGGACTAGCGGGAGGGGGGGAGCAGTTCTTC; CDR3 protein: CAWRGLAGGGEQFF
clone size: few; V gene: TRBV9; D gene: NA; J gene: TRBJ1-2; CDR3 DNA: TGTGCCAGCAGCGTGGACCCAGGAGGTTGGGGCTACACCTTC; CDR3 protein: CASSVDPGGWGYTF
clone size: NA; V gene: TRBV30; D gene: TRBD1; J gene: TRBJ1-1; CDR3 DNA: TGTGCCTGGAGTGTACCGTATAGGACAGGGAACACTGAAGCTTTCTTT; CDR3 protein: CAWSVPYRTGNTEAFF
clone size: NA; V gene: TRBV7-7; D gene: NA; J gene: TRBJ2-5; CDR3 DNA: TGTGCTAGCAGCTTAAGTGGGGGCTACCAAGAGACCCAGTACTTC; CDR3 protein: CASSLSGGYQETQYF
clone size: many; V gene: TRBV27; D gene: NA; J gene: TRBJ1-5; CDR3 DNA: TGTGCCAGCAGTTTAACAGGGACGGGGCATCAGCCCCAGCATTTT; CDR3 protein: CASSLTGTGHQPQHF
clone size: NA; V gene: TRBV5-1; D gene: TRBD1; J gene: TRBJ2-7; CDR3 DNA: TGCGCCAGCAGCTTGTCGCTGACAGGGGGGAACTACGAGCAGTACTTC; CDR3 protein: CASSLSLTGGNYEQYF
clone size: many; V gene: TRBV20-1; D gene: NA; J gene: TRBJ1-6; CDR3 DNA: TGCAGTGCTAGTTTCTTCAATTCACCCCTCCACTTT; CDR3 protein: CSASFFNSPLHF
clone size: NA; V gene: TRBV4-3; D gene: TRBD2; J gene: TRBJ2-7; CDR3 DNA: TGCGCCAGCAGCCACATAGCGGGAGGGCCTCGCGAGCAGTACTTC; CDR3 protein: CASSHIAGGPREQYF
clone size: NA; V gene: TRBV10-3; D gene: NA; J gene: TRBJ2-3; CDR3 DNA: TGTGCCATCAGTGAACTGGAGCGATCTAGCACAGATACGCAGTATTTT; CDR3 protein: CAISELERSSTDTQYF